The rows below give T cell receptor beta chains drawn from one sample of a study of T cell changes during pregnancy in multiple sclerosis. Assay used: immunoSEQ multiplex PCR; TCRdb lists only in-frame clones, some missing. The sample contains about 74,000 clones, 80% to 95% of which appear only once. The sample consisted of peripheral blood, taken after pregnancy. These receptors all come from a female donor in good health, enrolled as a control in a pregnancy study. Each CDR3 is given with its conserved first and last residue. D genes are given only for firm matches. Size is stated for part of the rows, as once, few or many counts, or as a class when the clone is expanded.

v_gene: TRBV5-1; d_gene: TRBD1; abundance: NA; j_gene: TRBJ1-6; CDR3nt: TGCGCCAGCAGCTCCGGACAGGGCTGGAATTCACCCCTCCACTTT; CDR3aa: CASSSGQGWNSPLHF
v_gene: TRBV19; d_gene: NA; abundance: NA; j_gene: TRBJ2-3; CDR3nt: TGTGCCAGTAGTATCGGTTTAGCGGATACGCAGTATTTT; CDR3aa: CASSIGLADTQYF
v_gene: TRBV5-4; d_gene: NA; abundance: NA; j_gene: TRBJ1-6; CDR3nt: TGTGCCAGCAGCTTGGTGTCAGGTGCGGGTAATTCACCCCTCCACTTT; CDR3aa: CASSLVSGAGNSPLHF
v_gene: TRBV7-9; d_gene: TRBD1; abundance: NA; j_gene: TRBJ2-3; CDR3nt: TGTGCCAGCAGCTTATCGGGACAGGGCACAGATACGCAGTATTTT; CDR3aa: CASSLSGQGTDTQYF
v_gene: TRBV4-2; d_gene: TRBD1; abundance: medium-sized; j_gene: TRBJ2-5; CDR3nt: TGTGCCAGCAGCCAAAAGACAGGGGACCAAGAGACCCAGTACTTC; CDR3aa: CASSQKTGDQETQYF
v_gene: TRBV30; d_gene: NA; abundance: NA; j_gene: TRBJ2-7; CDR3nt: TGTGCCTGGAGCCGGGGAGGAGGGGAGCAGTACTTC; CDR3aa: CAWSRGGGEQYF
v_gene: TRBV19; d_gene: TRBD2; abundance: once; j_gene: TRBJ2-1; CDR3nt: TGTGCCAGTAGTGTGACTAGCGGGAGGGTTTTCTCCTACAATGAGCAGTTCTTC; CDR3aa: CASSVTSGRVFSYNEQFF
v_gene: TRBV2; d_gene: TRBD2; abundance: NA; j_gene: TRBJ2-7; CDR3nt: TGTGCCAGCAGGGGGACTAGCGGGGGCGAGGAGCAGTACTTC; CDR3aa: CASRGTSGGEEQYF
v_gene: TRBV6-5; d_gene: NA; abundance: NA; j_gene: TRBJ1-3; CDR3nt: TGTGCCAGCAGCCCTAACAGGGTTGGAAACACCATATATTTT; CDR3aa: CASSPNRVGNTIYF
v_gene: TRBV7-2; d_gene: NA; abundance: NA; j_gene: TRBJ2-6; CDR3nt: TGTGCCAGCAGCTTGAGTGTTGGGGCCAACGTCCTGACTTTC; CDR3aa: CASSLSVGANVLTF
v_gene: TRBV6-5; d_gene: TRBD1; abundance: once; j_gene: TRBJ1-1; CDR3nt: TGTGCCAGCAGTCGAGGGGACAGGAACACTGAAGCTTTCTTT; CDR3aa: CASSRGDRNTEAFF
v_gene: TRBV11-2; d_gene: TRBD2; abundance: once; j_gene: TRBJ2-7; CDR3nt: TGTGCCAGCAGCTTATCCGGGAGGGGAGGGTCCTACGAGCAGTACTTC; CDR3aa: CASSLSGRGGSYEQYF
v_gene: TRBV5-4; d_gene: NA; abundance: NA; j_gene: TRBJ2-3; CDR3nt: TGTGCCAGCAGCCAGAGACAGGGCACAGATACGCAGTATTTT; CDR3aa: CASSQRQGTDTQYF
v_gene: TRBV28; d_gene: NA; abundance: NA; j_gene: TRBJ2-5; CDR3nt: TGTGCCAGCAGCCTCACAGCTTCCCTTGGGTTAGAGACCCAGTACTTC; CDR3aa: CASSLTASLGLETQYF
v_gene: TRBV5-1; d_gene: NA; abundance: NA; j_gene: TRBJ2-7; CDR3nt: TGCGCCAGCAGTAACACAGCTTACAGCTCCTACGAGCAGTACTTC; CDR3aa: CASSNTAYSSYEQYF
v_gene: TRBV7-9; d_gene: NA; abundance: NA; j_gene: TRBJ1-6; CDR3nt: TGTGCCAGCAGCTTAGGCAGGGCCGATTCACCCCTCCACTTT; CDR3aa: CASSLGRADSPLHF
v_gene: TRBV19; d_gene: TRBD2; abundance: NA; j_gene: TRBJ2-5; CDR3nt: TGTGCCAGTAGTATAGGCAGGGTGGGAGGGGAGACCCAGTACTTC; CDR3aa: CASSIGRVGGETQYF
v_gene: TRBV7-9; d_gene: TRBD1; abundance: NA; j_gene: TRBJ1-6; CDR3nt: TGTGCCAGCAGCTTAGCGGGGACAGGGGCTGTCTATAATTCACCCCTCCACTTT; CDR3aa: CASSLAGTGAVYNSPLHF
v_gene: TRBV11-1; d_gene: NA; abundance: NA; j_gene: TRBJ2-3; CDR3nt: TGTGCCAGCAGCTCCGTGGGGGGGGCGCAAGGAGATACGCAGTATTTT; CDR3aa: CASSSVGGAQGDTQYF
v_gene: TRBV14; d_gene: TRBD1; abundance: once; j_gene: TRBJ1-2; CDR3nt: TGTGCCAGCAGCCAGTCAGGACAGGGGCCCTATGGCTACACCTTC; CDR3aa: CASSQSGQGPYGYTF
v_gene: TRBV27; d_gene: TRBD1; abundance: NA; j_gene: TRBJ1-2; CDR3nt: TGTGCCAGCAGTATAGGACAGGGGGCGCCTAATGGCTACACCTTC; CDR3aa: CASSIGQGAPNGYTF
v_gene: TRBV7-9; d_gene: NA; abundance: NA; j_gene: TRBJ2-5; CDR3nt: TGTGCCAGCAGCCCTACCAGGGGAGTGGTGGAGACCCAGTACTTC; CDR3aa: CASSPTRGVVETQYF
v_gene: TRBV9; d_gene: TRBD2; abundance: NA; j_gene: TRBJ2-1; CDR3nt: TGTGCCAGCAGCGTGACTAGCGGGTTACACAATGAGCAGTTCTTC; CDR3aa: CASSVTSGLHNEQFF
v_gene: TRBV5-1; d_gene: NA; abundance: NA; j_gene: TRBJ2-7; CDR3nt: TGCGCCAGCAGCTACGACCCCAAGGAGGCCTCCTACGAGCAGTACTTC; CDR3aa: CASSYDPKEASYEQYF
v_gene: TRBV28; d_gene: TRBD1; abundance: NA; j_gene: TRBJ1-2; CDR3nt: TGTGCCAGCAGTTTATCGGGACAGGTCTATGGCTACACCTTC; CDR3aa: CASSLSGQVYGYTF
v_gene: TRBV5-1; d_gene: NA; abundance: NA; j_gene: TRBJ2-7; CDR3nt: TGCGCCAGCAGCCCCCCAGCGGACCCCTACGAGCAGTACTTC; CDR3aa: CASSPPADPYEQYF
v_gene: TRBV7-2; d_gene: NA; abundance: NA; j_gene: TRBJ2-7; CDR3nt: TGTGCCAGCAGTACTACATCGTACGAGCAGTACTTC; CDR3aa: CASSTTSYEQYF
v_gene: TRBV6-5; d_gene: NA; abundance: NA; j_gene: TRBJ1-4; CDR3nt: TGTGCCAGCAGTTACTACGCGGGAGGGGAAAAACTGTTTTTT; CDR3aa: CASSYYAGGEKLFF
v_gene: TRBV7-8; d_gene: TRBD1; abundance: once; j_gene: TRBJ1-5; CDR3nt: TGTGCCAGCAGCCAGGGGGCGCGTCAGCCCCAGCATTTT; CDR3aa: CASSQGARQPQHF
v_gene: TRBV4-3; d_gene: TRBD1; abundance: NA; j_gene: TRBJ2-2; CDR3nt: TGCGCCAGCAGCCAAGATGGGACAGGGGCCGGGGAGCTGTTTTTT; CDR3aa: CASSQDGTGAGELFF
v_gene: TRBV28; d_gene: TRBD2; abundance: once; j_gene: TRBJ2-3; CDR3nt: TGTGCCAGTAAGAGCGGGGGGGACACAGATACGCAGTATTTT; CDR3aa: CASKSGGDTDTQYF
v_gene: TRBV5-1; d_gene: TRBD1; abundance: NA; j_gene: TRBJ1-2; CDR3nt: TGCGCCAGCAGCTTGGACAGGGGGCTAAACTATGGCTACACCTTC; CDR3aa: CASSLDRGLNYGYTF
v_gene: TRBV7-2; d_gene: TRBD1; abundance: NA; j_gene: TRBJ1-2; CDR3nt: TGTGCCAGCAGCACCCACAGGGGGCGGTATTATGGCTACACCTTC; CDR3aa: CASSTHRGRYYGYTF
v_gene: TRBV28; d_gene: NA; abundance: NA; j_gene: TRBJ2-6; CDR3nt: TGTGCCAGCAACGGTCTCTACCTGTCTGGGGCCAACGTCCTGACTTTC; CDR3aa: CASNGLYLSGANVLTF
v_gene: TRBV6-1; d_gene: NA; abundance: NA; j_gene: TRBJ2-7; CDR3nt: TGTGCCAGCAGTCAAGGGAGGTCCTACGAGCAGTACTTC; CDR3aa: CASSQGRSYEQYF
v_gene: TRBV5-1; d_gene: TRBD2; abundance: NA; j_gene: TRBJ2-1; CDR3nt: TGCGCCACAAGCGGGGGCTCCTACAATGAGCAGTTCTTC; CDR3aa: CATSGGSYNEQFF
v_gene: TRBV2; d_gene: TRBD2; abundance: many; j_gene: TRBJ2-7; CDR3nt: TGTGCCAGCAGTGAACTAGTAGCGGGGCCCTACGAGCAGTACTTC; CDR3aa: CASSELVAGPYEQYF
v_gene: TRBV18; d_gene: TRBD1; abundance: few; j_gene: TRBJ1-6; CDR3nt: TGTGCCAGCTCACCAAACCCGAGAGGGACAGTAAATTCACCCCTCCACTTT; CDR3aa: CASSPNPRGTVNSPLHF
v_gene: TRBV28; d_gene: TRBD1; abundance: NA; j_gene: TRBJ1-6; CDR3nt: TGTGCCAGCAGTTTACTACCGGGACAGTTTAATTCACCCCTCCACTTT; CDR3aa: CASSLLPGQFNSPLHF
v_gene: TRBV6-5; d_gene: NA; abundance: NA; j_gene: TRBJ1-3; CDR3nt: TGTGCCAGCAGTGTACAGGTTGGCTCTGGAAACACCATATATTTT; CDR3aa: CASSVQVGSGNTIYF
v_gene: TRBV2; d_gene: TRBD1; abundance: NA; j_gene: TRBJ1-5; CDR3nt: TGTGCCAGCATCGGACAGGGCAATCAGCCCCAGCATTTT; CDR3aa: CASIGQGNQPQHF
v_gene: TRBV28; d_gene: NA; abundance: NA; j_gene: TRBJ1-1; CDR3nt: TGTGCCAGCCACAGAGCGAACACTGAAGCTTTCTTT; CDR3aa: CASHRANTEAFF
v_gene: TRBV7-6; d_gene: TRBD2; abundance: NA; j_gene: TRBJ2-1; CDR3nt: TGTGCCAGCAGCTTAGTACCGGGAGGACCCAACAATGAGCAGTTCTTC; CDR3aa: CASSLVPGGPNNEQFF
v_gene: TRBV7-2; d_gene: NA; abundance: NA; j_gene: TRBJ1-1; CDR3nt: TGTGCCAGCAGCTCCGACAATGCGTGGACTGAAGCTTTCTTT; CDR3aa: CASSSDNAWTEAFF
v_gene: TRBV6-4; d_gene: TRBD1; abundance: NA; j_gene: TRBJ2-7; CDR3nt: TGTGCCAGCAGTCTTGCTCCGGGACAGGCAACCTACGAGCAGTACTTC; CDR3aa: CASSLAPGQATYEQYF
v_gene: TRBV7-6; d_gene: TRBD2; abundance: NA; j_gene: TRBJ2-3; CDR3nt: TGTGCCAGCAGCTTAGGTGCTAGCGGGGGGCACACAGATACGCAGTATTTT; CDR3aa: CASSLGASGGHTDTQYF
v_gene: TRBV4-1; d_gene: TRBD1; abundance: NA; j_gene: TRBJ2-3; CDR3nt: TGCGCCAGCAGCCGAGCCGGGACAGGGGGCCTTTTTAGCACAGATACGCAGTATTTT; CDR3aa: CASSRAGTGGLFSTDTQYF
v_gene: TRBV19; d_gene: NA; abundance: NA; j_gene: TRBJ1-5; CDR3nt: TGTGCCAGTAGTAGGGACTCCGGGCAGCCCCAGCATTTT; CDR3aa: CASSRDSGQPQHF
v_gene: TRBV28; d_gene: NA; abundance: NA; j_gene: TRBJ2-1; CDR3nt: TGTGCCAGCAGCAAACTAGCTAATGGAAACAATGAGCAGTTCTTC; CDR3aa: CASSKLANGNNEQFF
v_gene: TRBV18; d_gene: NA; abundance: once; j_gene: TRBJ1-2; CDR3nt: TGTGCCAGCTCACCACCCATACTAAGAATAGAGAAACTCTATGGCTACACCTTC; CDR3aa: CASSPPILRIEKLYGYTF
v_gene: TRBV4-1; d_gene: TRBD2; abundance: NA; j_gene: TRBJ2-7; CDR3nt: TGCGCCAGCAGCCAAGATGCTAGCGGGGGCTTCTACTCCTACGAGCAGTACTTC; CDR3aa: CASSQDASGGFYSYEQYF
v_gene: TRBV9; d_gene: TRBD2; abundance: NA; j_gene: TRBJ2-2; CDR3nt: TGTGCCAGCAGCGTAGACCCGGCGGGGGCCGGGGAGCTGTTTTTT; CDR3aa: CASSVDPAGAGELFF
v_gene: TRBV7-2; d_gene: TRBD2; abundance: NA; j_gene: TRBJ2-1; CDR3nt: TGTGCCAGCAGCTTACTTAGCGGGAGGGAAGCTGAGCAGTTCTTC; CDR3aa: CASSLLSGREAEQFF
v_gene: TRBV19; d_gene: TRBD2; abundance: NA; j_gene: TRBJ2-1; CDR3nt: TGTGCCAGTAGTACACCTCCAGTTCGAGCGGGGCGGTACAATGAGCAGTTCTTC; CDR3aa: CASSTPPVRAGRYNEQFF
v_gene: TRBV19; d_gene: NA; abundance: NA; j_gene: TRBJ1-5; CDR3nt: TGTGCCAGTAGTAAGGGGGTCGGGCAGCCCCAGCATTTT; CDR3aa: CASSKGVGQPQHF
v_gene: TRBV7-2; d_gene: TRBD1; abundance: NA; j_gene: TRBJ2-1; CDR3nt: TGTGCCAGCCAGCGGACAGGGGATTACAATGAGCAGTTCTTC; CDR3aa: CASQRTGDYNEQFF
v_gene: TRBV2; d_gene: NA; abundance: NA; j_gene: TRBJ1-1; CDR3nt: TGTGCCAGCAGTGCGGGGGGGGGTGGGTCTGAAGCTTTCTTT; CDR3aa: CASSAGGGGSEAFF
v_gene: TRBV11-2; d_gene: NA; abundance: NA; j_gene: TRBJ1-4; CDR3nt: TGTGCCAGCAGCGAAGAGAGTACAGGGCCGAAAGGTGAAAAACTGTTTTTT; CDR3aa: CASSEESTGPKGEKLFF
v_gene: TRBV6-4; d_gene: NA; abundance: NA; j_gene: TRBJ2-6; CDR3nt: TGTGCCAGGAGACAGGCCGATTCTGGGGCCAACGTCCTGACTTTC; CDR3aa: CARRQADSGANVLTF
v_gene: TRBV5-4; d_gene: TRBD2; abundance: NA; j_gene: TRBJ2-3; CDR3nt: TGTGCCAGCTTCTGGGGCGGGAGAACAGATACGCAGTATTTT; CDR3aa: CASFWGGRTDTQYF